These 21 T cell receptor beta chains originate from one sample sequenced in a study of control samples from healthy donors and cancer patients. Some clones are missing from TCRdb's copy, which holds only in-frame ones; the method was immunoSEQ multiplex PCR. The sample has 90,000 to 130,000 clones; approximately 84% are singletons. The sample taken for sequencing was blood. Receptors originate from a man younger than 35 in good health.

The rearrangement uses TRBV7-2 and TRBJ1-2; the match to TRBD1 covers 7 bases. Trimming took 7 bases from V and 5 from J; bases not matched to a gene: 19. The CDR3 covers 17 residues. The germline gives CDR1 SGHTA, CDR2 FQGNSA. For the CDR3, the DNA is TGTGCCAGCACTGGGCATAATTCCGGGACAGAGCTATATGGCTACACCTTC. Translation gives CASTGHNSGTELYGYTF.

The chain's CDR3 is CSVEDPGGPSGYGYTF. The CDR3 region has the DNA TGCAGCGTTGAAGATCCAGGGGGGCCCTCGGGCTATGGCTACACCTTC. The chain is built from TRBV29-1 and TRBJ1-2; 7 bases fit TRBD1. Germline V gene lookup returns CDR1 SQVTM and CDR2 ANQGSEA. Germline trimming cut 0 bases from V and 4 bases from J; bases unmatched to any gene: 11. The CDR3 totals 16 residues.

This clone was counted many times. The CDR3 bases are TGTGCCAGCTCACCGGGTCTGGGTGTCAATGGCTACACCTTC. Protein: CASSPGLGVNGYTF. V usage is TRBV18 and J usage is TRBJ1-2, with unresolved D. The CDR3 runs 14 residues. V was shortened by 3 bases and J by 6 bases, with 14 bases between the two germline ends. The germline CDR1 and CDR2 sequences are KGHSH and LQKENI.

V usage is TRBV12-3 or TRBV12-4 and J usage is TRBJ1-1; D not resolved. The CDR3 totals 13 residues. Deletions cut 3 bases from V and 1 base from J, with 6 bases between. CDR3 amino acids: CASSFGPNTEAFF. In nucleotides, the CDR3 is TGTGCCAGCAGTTTCGGACCGAACACTGAAGCTTTCTTT.

The genes are TRBV28 and TRBJ1-5; maybe TRBD1 (6 bases). There are 16 residues in the CDR3. Germline V CDR1 and CDR2: MDHEN, SYDVKM. V lost 4 bases and J lost 3, with 16 bases in between. The CDR3 sequence is CASSSQGGHPNQPQHF. The CDR3 DNA reads TGTGCCAGCAGTTCCCAAGGGGGACACCCCAATCAGCCCCAGCATTTT.

The rearrangement joins TRBV4-1 to TRBJ1-6; no clear D gene. V lost 3 bases to trimming and J lost 14 bases, with 14 bases between them. The CDR3 sequence is 13 residues long. Looked up from germline, CDR1 is MGHRA and CDR2 is YSYEKL. DNA of the CDR3: TGCGCCAGCAGCCACCCGGGAGACGGGGCCCTCCACTTT. Residues: CASSHPGDGALHF.

The chain uses TRBV9 and TRBJ1-3; 9 bases fit TRBD1. V lost 3 bases to trimming and J lost 4 bases; unmatched junction nucleotides: 17. The CDR3 consists of 19 residues. CDR1 is SGDLS, CDR2 YYNGEE, per germline. In nucleotides, the CDR3 is TGTGCCAGCAGCGCACGGACAGGGGCCAGCGTTTACTCCGGAAACACCATATATTTT. Encoded protein: CASSARTGASVYSGNTIYF. Drawing the rest from reference TRBV9 and TRBJ1-3, the complete variable domain is DSGVTQTPKHLITATGQRVTLRCSPRSGDLSVYWYQQSLDQGLQFLIQYYNGEERAKGNILERFSAQQFPDLHSELNLSSLELGDSALYFCASSARTGASVYSGNTIYFGEGSWLTVV.

The chain carries TRBV5-5 and TRBJ2-5; D gene ambiguous. The germline V and J ends were trimmed by 0 bases and 0 bases, with 15 bases remaining between them. The CDR3 contains 17 residues. CDR1 and CDR2 (germline): SGHKS, YYEKEE (reference sequence). The CDR3 reads CASSLEAHHFYQETQYF. CDR3 in DNA: TGTGCCAGCAGCTTGGAGGCCCACCACTTTTACCAAGAGACCCAGTACTTC.

The chain carries TRBV11-2 and TRBJ1-5; D may be TRBD1 (6 bases). Germline V gene lookup returns CDR1 SGHAT and CDR2 FQNNGV. This CDR3 has 14 residues. Trimming removed 5 bases from V and 3 bases from J, with 11 bases in between. CDR3 in DNA: TGTGCCAGCAGCCAAGGACAGAACAATCAGCCCCAGCATTTT. Translating gives CASSQGQNNQPQHF.

The count of this clone is one. This chain uses TRBV2 with TRBJ2-5; D gene unclear. V lost 5 bases to trimming and J lost 1 base, with 14 bases between them. CDR1 and CDR2 from the germline V gene are SNHLY and FYNNEI. The CDR3 length is 15 residues. The CDR3 DNA reads TGTGCCAGCAGTTATGCGTTAGGATTCCAAGAGACCCAGTACTTC. Protein sequence: CASSYALGFQETQYF.

This clone showed up just once. V is TRBV7-9 and J is TRBJ1-2, with D perhaps TRBD1 (5 bases). CDR1 is SEHNR, CDR2 FQNEAQ, per germline (reference sequence). The CDR3 totals 13 residues. V lost 4 bases and J lost 1, with 7 bases in between. Written as DNA, the CDR3 is TGTGCCAGCAGCTCCGGGGGTAACTATGGCTACACCTTC. Protein product: CASSSGGNYGYTF.

This clone was seen more than once but under ten times. The CDR3, as DNA: TGCGCCAGCAGCCAGGACGGGGACGGGGGGCAGCCCCAGCATTTT. Its translation is CASSQDGDGGQPQHF. This chain connects TRBV4-1 to TRBJ1-5; possible D gene TRBD1, 5 bases. The ends were cut back, 3 bases at V and 7 bases at J, with 16 bases in the middle. CDR1 is MGHRA and CDR2 is YSYEKL in the germline V gene. The CDR3 is 15 residues long.

V and J are TRBV13 and TRBJ1-1; TRBD1 is a possible D gene (5 bases). The CDR3 length is 17 residues. The V gene lost 5 bases and the J gene lost 3 bases, with 22 bases spanning the gap. Germline assignment: CDR1 PRHDT and CDR2 FYEKMQ (reference sequence). The CDR3 nucleotides are TGTGCCAGCAGCCCCCGGGACTCCTCCCTAGCGGACACTGAAGCTTTCTTT. This encodes CASSPRDSSLADTEAFF.

The V call is TRBV3-1 (or the pseudogene TRBV3-2), the J call TRBJ1-1, with 7 bases matching TRBD1. The CDR3 totals 13 residues. V was clipped by 2 bases and J by 7 bases; unmatched bases: 4. Germline assignment: CDR1 LGHDT and CDR2 YNNKEL (reference sequence). DNA for the CDR3: TGTGCCAGCAGCCAATTCCGGGACAGTGAAGCTTTCTTT. It specifies CASSQFRDSEAFF.

The gene calls are TRBV14 and TRBJ1-1; the D gene is possibly TRBD1 (6 bases). Germline V lookup: CDR1 SGHDN, CDR2 FVKESK. This CDR3 spans 14 amino acids. V lost 2 bases and J 10 bases, leaving 17 bases between the germline ends. In DNA form, the CDR3 reads TGTGCCAGCAGCCAACAAAAGGGGGTAGGGACAGCTTTCTTT. It encodes CASSQQKGVGTAFF.

This clone was observed a single time. This chain links TRBV10-3 with TRBJ1-1, with D unresolved. Germline V lookup: CDR1 ENHRY, CDR2 SYGVKD. Trimming removed 2 bases at V and 4 bases at J, with 14 bases between. The CDR3 contains 15 residues. The CDR3 here is CAISEKPTSRTEAFF. The CDR3 nucleotides are TGTGCCATCAGTGAGAAGCCGACGAGCCGCACTGAAGCTTTCTTT.

This clone has just one count. The J gene is TRBJ2-1, the V gene TRBV27, with 8 bases that match TRBD2. The CDR3 totals 15 residues. Germline values: CDR1 MNHEY, CDR2 SMNVEV (reference sequence). Trimming cost V 5 bases and J 2 bases; bases outside gene matches: 5. CDR3 in DNA: TGTGCCAGCAGTGCGGTAGCGGGAACCTACAATGAGCAGTTCTTC. This sequence encodes CASSAVAGTYNEQFF.

The chain employs TRBV28 and TRBJ2-7; D assignment may be TRBD1 or TRBD2 (6 bases each). The germline gives CDR1 MDHEN, CDR2 SYDVKM. Between the trimmed V and J ends, which lost 6 bases and 5 bases, there was a span of 17 bases. This CDR3 region has 14 residues. For the CDR3, the DNA is TGTGCCAGCAGACCCCAGGGGACTCTAAACGAGCAGTACTTC. This encodes CASRPQGTLNEQYF.

The gene calls are TRBV30 and TRBJ1-5; 8 bases align to TRBD1. Trimming cost V 0 bases and J 4 bases; bases outside gene matches: 5. CDR3 size: 15 residues. Germline lookup yields CDR1 GTSNPN and CDR2 SVGIG (reference sequence). The chain's CDR3 is CAWSVQGQVNQPQHF. CDR3 coding DNA: TGTGCCTGGAGTGTACAGGGACAGGTTAATCAGCCCCAGCATTTT.

The chain employs TRBV7-2 and TRBJ2-1, with TRBD1 identical over 8 bases. This CDR3 spans 13 amino acids. Germline loops: CDR1 SGHTA, CDR2 FQGNSA. J gave up 7 bases and V 5 bases, and 4 bases lay outside the gene matches. The CDR3 is CASSADRVNEQFF. The DNA for the CDR3 is TGTGCCAGCAGCGCGGACAGGGTGAATGAGCAGTTCTTC. Together with reference TRBV7-2 and TRBJ2-1, the CDR3 gives the full variable domain: GAGVSQSPSNKVTEKGKDVELRCDPISGHTALYWYRQSLGQGLEFLIYFQGNSAPDKSGLPSDRFSAERTGGSVSTLTIQRTQQEDSAVYLCASSADRVNEQFFGPGTRLTVL.

This rearrangement joins TRBV18 to TRBJ1-2, with TRBD1 matching 11 bases. This CDR3 is 12 amino acids long. The J segment lost 10 bases and the V segment lost 4 bases, leaving 2 bases of the junction unmatched. Germline lookup yields CDR1 KGHSH and CDR2 LQKENI. CDR3 in amino acids: CASSLGQGAYTF. DNA for the CDR3: TGTGCCAGCTCACTCGGACAGGGGGCCTACACCTTC.